This T cell receptor (beta chain) is drawn from a study of patients and donors after allogeneic stem cell transplantation. The CDR3 contains 15 residues. The ends lost 6 bases at V and 4 bases at J; junction bases unmatched: 7. In germline, CDR1 is SGHRS, CDR2 YFSETQ. Each CDR3 protein is one row after TCRdb ran MiXCR on the RT-PCR reads. The repertoire includes 84,000 or so distinct CDR3 sequences, 45% to 50% of them detected once, and around 60% sits in the top ten. The TCR was taken from a human donor who was either an allogeneic HSCT recipient or a stem cell or donor lymphocyte infusion donor (not recorded which). It is not recorded whose cells these are; they may come from a transplant donor. The V call is TRBV5-1, the J call TRBJ2-1, with 10 bases fitting TRBD2. Sequences were obtained from blood, either unsorted or a sorted T cell fraction (not recorded which). The CDR3 nucleotides are TGCGCCAGCACCTACGGACTAGCGGAGTACAATGAGCAGTTCTTC. Protein: CASTYGLAEYNEQFF.